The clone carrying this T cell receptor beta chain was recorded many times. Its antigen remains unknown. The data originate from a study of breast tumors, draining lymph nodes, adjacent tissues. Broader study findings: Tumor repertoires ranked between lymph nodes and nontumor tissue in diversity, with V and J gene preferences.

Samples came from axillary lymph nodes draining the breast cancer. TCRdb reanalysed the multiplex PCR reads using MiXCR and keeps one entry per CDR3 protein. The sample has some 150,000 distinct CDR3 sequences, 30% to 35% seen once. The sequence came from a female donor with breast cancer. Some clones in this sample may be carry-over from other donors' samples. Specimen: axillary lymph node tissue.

CDR3 loop: CSARLPSGLSYNEQFF. The CDR3, as DNA: TGCAGTGCTAGACTCCCCTCAGGGCTAAGCTACAATGAGCAGTTCTTC. The J gene is TRBJ2-1, the V gene TRBV20-1; a possible D gene is TRBD1 (5 bases). In germline, CDR1 is DFQATT, CDR2 SNEGSKA (reference sequence). V lost 2 bases and J 3 bases, leaving 17 bases between the germline ends. The CDR3 totals 16 residues.